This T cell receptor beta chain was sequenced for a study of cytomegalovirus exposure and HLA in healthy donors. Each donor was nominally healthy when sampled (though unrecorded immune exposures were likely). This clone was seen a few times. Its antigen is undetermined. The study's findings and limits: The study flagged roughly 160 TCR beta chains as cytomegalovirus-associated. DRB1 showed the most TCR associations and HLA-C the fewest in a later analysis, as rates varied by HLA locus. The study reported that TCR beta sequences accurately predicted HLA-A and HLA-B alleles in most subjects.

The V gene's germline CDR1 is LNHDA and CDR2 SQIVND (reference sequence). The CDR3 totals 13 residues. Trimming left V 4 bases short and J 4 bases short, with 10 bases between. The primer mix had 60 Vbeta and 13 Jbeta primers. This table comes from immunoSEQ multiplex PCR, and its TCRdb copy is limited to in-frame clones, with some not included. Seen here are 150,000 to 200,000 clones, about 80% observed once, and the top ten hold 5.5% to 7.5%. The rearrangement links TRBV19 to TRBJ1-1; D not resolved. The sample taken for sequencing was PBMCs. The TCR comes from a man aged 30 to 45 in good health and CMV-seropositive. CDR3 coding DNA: TGTGCCAGTAGTAAGGTCGCGGGCACTGAAGCTTTCTTT. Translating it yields CASSKVAGTEAFF.